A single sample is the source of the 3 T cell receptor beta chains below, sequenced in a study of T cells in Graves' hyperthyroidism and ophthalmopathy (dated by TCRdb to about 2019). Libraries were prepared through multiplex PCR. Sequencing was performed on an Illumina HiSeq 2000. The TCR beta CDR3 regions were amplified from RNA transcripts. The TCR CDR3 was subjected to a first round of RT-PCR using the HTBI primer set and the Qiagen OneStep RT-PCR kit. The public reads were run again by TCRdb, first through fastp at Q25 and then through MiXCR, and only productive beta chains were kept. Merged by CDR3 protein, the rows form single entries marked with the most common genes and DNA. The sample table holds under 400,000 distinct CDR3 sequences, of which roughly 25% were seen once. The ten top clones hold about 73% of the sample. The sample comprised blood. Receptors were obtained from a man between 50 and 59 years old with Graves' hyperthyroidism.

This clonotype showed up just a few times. In DNA, the CDR3 is TGCAGTGCTAGTGGTTGGGGCAATCAGCCCCAGCATTTT. Protein sequence: CSASGWGNQPQHF. This chain joins TRBV20-1 and TRBJ1-5; D gene ambiguous. The CDR3 runs to 13 residues. Germline CDR1 is DFQATT and CDR2 is SNEGSKA (reference sequence). Trimming took 3 bases from V and 2 from J, leaving 8 bases between them.

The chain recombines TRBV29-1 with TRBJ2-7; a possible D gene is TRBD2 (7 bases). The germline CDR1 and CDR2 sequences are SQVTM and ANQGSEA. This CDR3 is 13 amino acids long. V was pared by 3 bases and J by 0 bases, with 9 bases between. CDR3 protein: CSVEGGLSYEQYF. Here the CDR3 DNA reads TGCAGCGTTGAGGGGGGGCTCTCCTACGAGCAGTACTTC.

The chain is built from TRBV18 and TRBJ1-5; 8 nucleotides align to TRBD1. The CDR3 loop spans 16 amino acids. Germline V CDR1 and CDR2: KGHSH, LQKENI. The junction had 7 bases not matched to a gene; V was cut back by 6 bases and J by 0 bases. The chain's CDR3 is CASSLTGAISNQPQHF. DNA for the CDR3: TGTGCCAGCTCGCTGACAGGGGCCATTAGCAATCAGCCCCAGCATTTT.